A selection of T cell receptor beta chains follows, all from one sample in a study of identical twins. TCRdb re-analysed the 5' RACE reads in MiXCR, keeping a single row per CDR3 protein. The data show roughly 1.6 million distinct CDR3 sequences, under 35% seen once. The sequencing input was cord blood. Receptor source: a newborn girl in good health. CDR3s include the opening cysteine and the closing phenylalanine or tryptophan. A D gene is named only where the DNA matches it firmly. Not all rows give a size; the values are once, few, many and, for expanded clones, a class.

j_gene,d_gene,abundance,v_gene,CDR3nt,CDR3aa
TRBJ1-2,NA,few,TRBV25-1,TGTGCCGGCCGGGACTCCTATGGCTACACCTTC,CAGRDSYGYTF
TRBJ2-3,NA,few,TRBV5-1,TGCGCCAGCCGGGACACCAGCACAGATACGCAGTATTTT,CASRDTSTDTQYF
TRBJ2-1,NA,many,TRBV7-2,TGTGCCAGCAGCGATTATTACAATGAGCAGTTCTTC,CASSDYYNEQFF
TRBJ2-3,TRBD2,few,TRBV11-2,TGTGCCAGCAGCGCGAGACTAGCGGCGCAGTATTTT,CASSARLAAQYF
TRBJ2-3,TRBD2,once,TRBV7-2,TGTGCCGGCAGCTTATATGGGACTAGCGGGGGTGGCGCGCAGTATTTT,CAGSLYGTSGGGAQYF
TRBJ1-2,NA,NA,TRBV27,TGTGCCAGCAGTTTATACAGTTCTGATAACTATGGCTACACCTTC,CASSLYSSDNYGYTF
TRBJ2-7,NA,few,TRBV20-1,TGCAGTGCTAGAGGAGGGATCCATCTTGGCTCCTACGAGCAGTACTTC,CSARGGIHLGSYEQYF
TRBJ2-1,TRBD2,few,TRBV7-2,TGTGCCAGCAGCTTAGGGACTAGGAGTCACAATGAGCAGTTCTTC,CASSLGTRSHNEQFF
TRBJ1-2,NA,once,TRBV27,TGTGCCAGTGGATGGGCAGGGGATTATGGGGGCTATGGCTACACCTTC,CASGWAGDYGGYGYTF
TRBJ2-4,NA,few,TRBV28,TGTGCCAGCAGTTGGATAGCCAAAAACATTCAGTACTTC,CASSWIAKNIQYF
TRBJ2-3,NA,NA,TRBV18,TGTGCCAGCTCACTTAACGTGGCCCAACTAGATGCGCAGTATTTT,CASSLNVAQLDAQYF
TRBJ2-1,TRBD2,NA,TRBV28,TGTGCCAGCAGACAACTAGCGGGAAGACAAGAGACCCAGTTCTTC,CASRQLAGRQETQFF
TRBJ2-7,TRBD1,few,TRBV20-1,TGCAGTGCTAGCCGACAGGGTAGGGAGCAGTACTTC,CSASRQGREQYF
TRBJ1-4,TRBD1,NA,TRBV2,TGTGCCAGCGCGAGGAGGGGGCTAAAAGAAGAAAAACTGTTTTTT,CASARRGLKEEKLFF
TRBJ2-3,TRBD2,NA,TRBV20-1,TGCAGTGCTAGAGGCCTAGGTCGGACTAGCGGGGGCACAGATACGCAGTATTTT,CSARGLGRTSGGTDTQYF
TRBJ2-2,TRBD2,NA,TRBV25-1,TGTGCCAGCAGTGTGGGACTAGCGTACACCGGGGAGCTGTTTTTT,CASSVGLAYTGELFF
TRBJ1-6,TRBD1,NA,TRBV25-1,TGTGCCAGCAGTGAATGGGGACAGGTCGATTCACCCCTCCACTTT,CASSEWGQVDSPLHF
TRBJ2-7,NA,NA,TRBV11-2,TGTGCCAGCAGCTTAGGGACTCACTCCTACAATGAGCAGTACTTC,CASSLGTHSYNEQYF
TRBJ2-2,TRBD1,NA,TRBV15,TGTGCCACGGACAGGGGTAGCGCCGGGGAGCTGTTTTTT,CATDRGSAGELFF
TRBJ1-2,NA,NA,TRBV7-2,TGTGCCAGCAGCTTAGGGGACCGGTTTCACTATGGCTACACCTTC,CASSLGDRFHYGYTF
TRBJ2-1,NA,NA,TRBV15,TGTGCCACCAGCAGGGCGACAGAGACACCCAATGAGCAGTTCTTC,CATSRATETPNEQFF
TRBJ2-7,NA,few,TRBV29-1,TGCAGCGTTGGGACGGACTACTACGAGCAGTACTTC,CSVGTDYYEQYF